The 13 T cell receptor beta chains below were found in one sample sequenced in a study of breast tumors, draining lymph nodes, adjacent tissues. TCRdb analysed the multiplex PCR reads with MiXCR anew, one entry per CDR3 protein. The sample carries 55,000 to 75,000 distinct CDR3 sequences, 43% recorded once. What was sequenced was breast tumor tissue. Receptors originate from a female donor with breast cancer. Some clones in this sample may be carry-over from other donors' samples.

This clonotype occurred a few times. The chain recombines TRBV13 with TRBJ1-6; 10 bases fit TRBD1. Germline loops: CDR1 PRHDT, CDR2 FYEKMQ (reference sequence). V shed 0 bases and J 10 bases; nucleotides not matched to a gene: 3. This CDR3 is 15 amino acids long. This chain's CDR3 is CASSLGTGGRSPLHF. The CDR3 DNA reads TGTGCCAGCAGCTTAGGGACAGGGGGCCGATCACCCCTCCACTTT.

The chain employs TRBV7-9 and TRBJ1-3, with TRBD1 as a possible D gene (5 bases). This CDR3 is 18 amino acids long. V was cut by 0 bases and J by 7 bases, with 22 bases left in between. Germline lookup yields CDR1 SEHNR and CDR2 FQNEAQ (reference sequence). Written as DNA, the CDR3 is TGTGCCAGCAGCTTAGCCCTAGCGGGGGGGTCTGGGGCCAACACCATATATTTT. Protein: CASSLALAGGSGANTIYF.

This clonotype has ten or more counts. The rearrangement links TRBV5-4 to TRBJ1-4; 7 bases are shared with TRBD1. Germline CDR1 is SGHNT and CDR2 is YYREEE (reference sequence). V lost 3 bases and J lost 4; bases outside the gene matches: 6. The CDR3 covers 15 residues. The CDR3: CASSWNRGINEKLFF. The DNA for the CDR3 is TGTGCCAGCAGCTGGAACAGGGGAATTAATGAAAAACTGTTTTTT.

This clonotype came up many times. This rearrangement joins TRBV20-1 to TRBJ2-7, with D perhaps given as TRBD1 or TRBD2 (5 bases each). CDR1 is DFQATT, CDR2 SNEGSKA, per germline (reference sequence). Trimming shortened V by 1 base and J by 0 bases, and 10 bases separated the two germline ends. CDR3 length: 14 residues. CDR3 nucleotides: TGCAGTGCTAGAGCTTCGGGGCTCTCCTACGAGCAGTACTTC. Its protein is CSARASGLSYEQYF.

This clonotype was seen repeatedly, ten times or more. A single base separates this from a much larger clone, so it may be a read error. The chain links TRBV7-2 to TRBJ1-2; 10 nucleotides line up with TRBD1. Germline values: CDR1 SGHTA, CDR2 FQGNSA. This CDR3 has 15 amino acids. Here the CDR3 reads CASSESGTGAYGYPF. CDR3 nucleotides: TGTGCCAGCAGCGAAAGCGGGACAGGGGCCTATGGCTACCCCTTC.

This clonotype was counted ten times or more. The genes are TRBV12-3 or TRBV12-4 and TRBJ2-7; 8 bases agree with TRBD1. The V gene end was trimmed by 6 bases and the J gene end by 2 bases; junction bases not matched to a gene: 6. The CDR3 extends over 14 amino acids. CDR3 nucleotides: TGTGCCAGCAGCCCGACAGGGGCCCCCTACGAGCAGTACTTC. Translating gives CASSPTGAPYEQYF.

The V gene is TRBV12-3 or TRBV12-4, the J gene TRBJ1-2; D might be TRBD1 (5 bases). V lost 2 bases, J lost 8 bases, and 12 bases lay in between. The CDR3 sequence is 13 residues long. CDR3 residues: CASSLRTGSGYTF. The DNA for the CDR3 is TGTGCCAGCAGTTTACGCACAGGTTCCGGCTACACCTTC.

This clonotype occurred many times. The chain links TRBV7-9 to TRBJ2-7; D may be TRBD1 (6 bases). CDR1 is SEHNR, CDR2 FQNEAQ, per germline (reference sequence). Trimming took 3 bases from V and 2 from J, leaving 8 bases between them. The CDR3 covers 13 residues. The CDR3 sequence: CASSFRGPYEQYF. The CDR3 nucleotides are TGTGCCAGCAGCTTCAGGGGACCCTACGAGCAGTACTTC.

This clonotype is deemed medium-sized. The rearrangement links TRBV7-2 to TRBJ2-3; possible D gene TRBD2, 5 bases. Trimming removed 3 bases at V and 3 bases at J, with 13 bases between. This CDR3 has 15 residues. CDR1 is SGHTA and CDR2 is FQGNSA in the germline V gene. The CDR3 DNA reads TGTGCCAGCAGCTTGGGCGGGCCTTTGACAGATACGCAGTATTTT. Its translation: CASSLGGPLTDTQYF.

This clonotype was observed at least ten times. As DNA, the CDR3 is TGTGCCAGCAATCCCGATGGGTTCGGTCAGCCCCAGCATTTT. It is translated as CASNPDGFGQPQHF. This rearrangement joins TRBV7-2 to TRBJ1-5; D gene uncertain. This CDR3 has 14 residues. The V gene's germline CDR1 is SGHTA and CDR2 FQGNSA. The V gene lost 7 bases and the J gene lost 6 bases, with 16 bases spanning the gap.

Turning to this clonotype: Compared with germline, one end of the junction differs, possibly owing to a read error. The gene calls are TRBV12-3 or TRBV12-4 and TRBJ1-1; D not certain. The CDR3 length is 11 residues. DNA for the CDR3: TGTGCCAGCAACACAGCTAATGAAGCTCTCTTT. It is translated as CASNTANEALF.

In its sample, this clonotype was seen many times. Sequence at one end of the junction differs from germline and may be a read error. V and J are TRBV7-3 and TRBJ1-2, with TRBD1 identical over 9 bases. The CDR3 has 15 amino acids. Per germline, CDR1 SGHTA and CDR2 FQGTGA. CDR3 loop: CASSSSGQGLGGYPF. The CDR3 DNA follows: TGTGCCAGCAGCTCGTCGGGACAGGGACTGGGAGGCTACCCCTTC. The full variable domain, completed using reference TRBV7-3 and TRBJ1-2, is GAGVSQTPSNKVTEKGKYVELRCDPISGHTALYWYRQSLGQGPEFLIYFQGTGAADDSGLPNDRFFAVRPEGSVSTLKIQRTERGDSAVYLCASSSSGQGLGGYPFGSGTRLTVV.

This rearrangement joins TRBV19 to TRBJ1-1; D gene unclear. The CDR3 has 17 amino acids. V dropped 7 bases and J dropped 2 bases, with 23 bases sitting between them. Germline assignment: CDR1 LNHDA and CDR2 SQIVND (reference sequence). The CDR3 region has the DNA TGTGCCAGTACCAGTGGGAGGACCCGTAGGAAAAACACTGAAGCTTTCTTT. Its translation is CASTSGRTRRKNTEAFF.